This T cell receptor (beta chain) was sequenced for a study of blood T cell repertoires in COVID-19. The CDR3 length is 13 residues. V dropped 12 bases and J dropped 1 base, with 13 bases sitting between them. Germline CDR1 is KGHDR and CDR2 is SFDVKD. Methods used by the authors: Amplifying reference gene primers gave estimates of nucleated cell counts. Data came from immunoSEQ multiplex PCR; TCRdb stores just in-frame clones and leaves some out. The DNA was the basis for D and trimming; V, J and clone size are from that table. The repertoire holds about 60,000 clones, with 72% as singletons. Enrolled during active infection, Seattle patients were then followed longitudinally.

Sequencing was carried out using peripheral blood. This receptor was identified in a woman in her 70s with COVID-19, enrolled during active disease. The V and J genes are TRBV24-1 and TRBJ2-3, with a weak D call TRBD1 (5 bases). The CDR3 spells CAPFQQGTDTQYF. CDR3 DNA: TGTGCCCCTTTTCAACAGGGCACAGATACGCAGTATTTT.